Below, one TCR beta chain is given with its context. Germline V lookup: CDR1 SEHNR, CDR2 FQNEAQ (reference sequence). This CDR3 has 13 residues. Unmatched junction bases numbered 2, after V lost 5 bases and J lost 4 bases. Repertoires were generated with immunoSEQ multiplex PCR, while TCRdb's copy carries only in-frame clones and drops some. The data show 350,000 to 500,000 clones, with approximately 90% seen just once and 0.8% to 0.9% held by the top ten. The data were taken from a study of blood T cell repertoires in COVID-19. A Seattle source enrolled patients during active infection and followed them longitudinally.

Material for sequencing was peripheral blood. The V call is TRBV7-9, the J call TRBJ2-7, with 10 positions matching TRBD1. The TCR comes from a man aged 18 to 29 with COVID-19, enrolled during active disease. The CDR3 DNA is TGTGCCAGCAGCCGGGACAGGGGTTACGAGCAGTACTTC. This gives the protein CASSRDRGYEQYF.